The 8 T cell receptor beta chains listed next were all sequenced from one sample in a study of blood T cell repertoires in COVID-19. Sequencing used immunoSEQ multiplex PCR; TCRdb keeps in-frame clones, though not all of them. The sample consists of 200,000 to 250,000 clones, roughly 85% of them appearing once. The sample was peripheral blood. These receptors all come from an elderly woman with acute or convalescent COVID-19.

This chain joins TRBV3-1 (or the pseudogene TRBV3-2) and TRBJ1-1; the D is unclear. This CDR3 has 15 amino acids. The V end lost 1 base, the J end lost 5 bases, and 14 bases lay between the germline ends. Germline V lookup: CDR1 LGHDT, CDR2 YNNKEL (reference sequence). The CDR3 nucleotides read TGTGCCAGCAGCCAAGGGCCCCTTTCGGAGACTGAAGCTTTCTTT. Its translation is CASSQGPLSETEAFF.

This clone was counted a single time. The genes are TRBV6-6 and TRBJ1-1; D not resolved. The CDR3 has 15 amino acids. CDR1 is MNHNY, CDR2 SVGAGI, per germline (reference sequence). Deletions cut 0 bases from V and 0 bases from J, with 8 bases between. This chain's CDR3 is CASSYSRQMNTEAFF. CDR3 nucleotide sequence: TGTGCCAGCAGTTACTCGAGACAAATGAACACTGAAGCTTTCTTT.

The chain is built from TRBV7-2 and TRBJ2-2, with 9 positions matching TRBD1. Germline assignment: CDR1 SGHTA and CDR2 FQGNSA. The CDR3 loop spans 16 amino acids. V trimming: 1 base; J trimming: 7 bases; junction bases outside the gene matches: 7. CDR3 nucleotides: TGTGCCAGCAGCTTAGGGGGGACAGGGCTAGGCGGGGAGCTGTTTTTT. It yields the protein CASSLGGTGLGGELFF.

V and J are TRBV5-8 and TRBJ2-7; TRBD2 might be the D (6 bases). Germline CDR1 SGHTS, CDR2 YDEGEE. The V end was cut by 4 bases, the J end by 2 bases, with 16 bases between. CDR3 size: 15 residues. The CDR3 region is CASSPAGSATYEQYF. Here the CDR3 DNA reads TGTGCCAGCAGCCCGGCGGGGTCGGCAACCTACGAGCAGTACTTC.

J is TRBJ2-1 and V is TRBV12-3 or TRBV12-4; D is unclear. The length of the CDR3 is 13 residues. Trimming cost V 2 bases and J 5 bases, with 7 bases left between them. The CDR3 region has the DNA TGTGCCAGCAGTTTATGGAGAGACAATGAGCAGTTCTTC. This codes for CASSLWRDNEQFF.

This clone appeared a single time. CDR3 residues: CASSSPGDTSSYNSPLHF. CDR3 nucleotides: TGTGCCAGCAGTTCCCCCGGGGACACCAGCTCCTATAATTCACCCCTCCACTTT. The chain is built from TRBV28 and TRBJ1-6; a possible D gene is TRBD1 (6 bases). Germline CDR1 and CDR2: MDHEN and SYDVKM. The ends were cut back, 4 bases at V and 0 bases at J, with 16 bases in the middle. The CDR3 is 18 residues long.

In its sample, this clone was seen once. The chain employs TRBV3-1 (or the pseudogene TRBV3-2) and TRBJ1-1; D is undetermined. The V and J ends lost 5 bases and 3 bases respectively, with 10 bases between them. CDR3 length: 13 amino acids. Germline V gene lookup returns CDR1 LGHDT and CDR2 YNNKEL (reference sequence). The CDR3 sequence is CASSSSLDTEAFF. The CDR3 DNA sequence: TGTGCCAGCAGCTCTAGTCTGGACACTGAAGCTTTCTTT.

The CDR3 loop reads CASSDPSLTGELFF. CDR3 DNA: TGTGCCAGCAGTGATCCCTCCCTCACCGGGGAGCTGTTTTTT. The chain links TRBV25-1 to TRBJ2-2; D is unresolved. This CDR3 contains 14 residues. Trimming took 3 bases from V and 4 from J, leaving 9 bases between them. Germline V gene data show CDR1 as MGHDK and CDR2 as SYGVNS.